Sequencing of this TCR beta chain was carried out in a study of siplizumab effects on memory and regulatory T cells (dated by TCRdb to between 2018 and 2021). For the study in its entirety: The study looked at the effect of siplizumab, an anti-CD2 antibody, on alloreactive T-cell subsets in allogeneic mixed lymphocyte reactions made from human PBMCs.

From the germline V gene, CDR1 is MRHNA and CDR2 is SNTAGT. V was cut back by 2 bases and J by 0 bases, leaving a gap of 4 bases between them. CDR3 length: 13 amino acids, cysteine to phenylalanine. Left in the record is the CDR3 DNA by itself, 39 bases read in frame from the first base. Unstimulated CD4+ memory cells were also sequenced in three donor pairs, together with CD4+ naive, CD8+ TEMRA, CD8+ naive and CD8+ effector memory subsets. TCRbeta CDR3 sequencing was performed on sorted unstimulated T cells and on proliferating T cells recovered from mixed lymphocyte reactions. Fresh whole blood from around eleven HLA-typed healthy donors served as the source for isolating PBMCs. Libraries were constructed by the immunoSEQ multiplex PCR assay. About 10^5 TCR templates per sample were assayed by the deep sequencing platform. Genomic DNA extracted from sorted T cells was used for TCRbeta CDR3 sequencing. As for the authors' bioinformatics: Clonal analysis of TCRbeta CDR3 data was done in the R programming language. Comparing unstimulated samples against CFSE-low samples taken after the reaction was how alloreactive CD4+ and CD8+ clones were defined. Alloreactive CD4+ clones were assigned to regulatory or non-regulatory origin by matching sequences to sorted unstimulated Treg and non-Treg repertoires. Drawn from immuneACCESS, this table holds only the in-frame rearrangements with V and J called that TCRdb kept. Clones are partly lost; checked studies trace under half to an unresolved V gene and leave the rest unexplained. V, J and clone size reflect that table, while D and trimming were determined from the DNA. For this sample the table gives 50,000 to 60,000 clones, of which about 88% were detected only once. Roughly 0.3% of the sample is taken by the ten largest.

This clone turned up a few times. The antigen this receptor binds is unknown. No much larger clonotype is one base removed from it; base qualities were not supplied. Points the paper makes about the study in general: Whether proliferating Tregs from siplizumab cultures actually had suppressive function was not functionally confirmed. Siplizumab significantly lowered the cumulative frequency of alloreactive sequences that could be traced to unstimulated CD4+ memory T cells. Because sequences below about 10^-5 frequency were poorly captured, only a minor fraction of alloreactive clones could be mapped to unstimulated subsets. Roughly 80-95% of proliferating CD4+ or CD8+ clones could not be assigned a naive or memory phenotype. Unstimulated naive T cells appeared to be more diverse than memory T cells, and naive cells seemed to make a substantial contribution to the alloresponse. In reactions with siplizumab, an average of approximately 69% of mappable alloreactive CD4+ clones were Treg-derived, compared with roughly 27% in control reactions.

Sample: naive CD8+ T cells sorted from blood. This specimen's cell subset or site label, per the study, means: unstimulated naive T cells. This sequence uses TRBV6-4 and TRBJ1-1; no D gene is confidently identified. The receptor was isolated from a human donor in good health. The CDR3 protein is CASSDGLNTEAFF. The nucleotides are TGTGCCAGCAGTGACGGTTTGAACACTGAAGCTTTCTTT.